The 10 T cell receptor beta chains below were found in one sample sequenced in a study of T cell changes during pregnancy in multiple sclerosis. Only in-frame clones appear in the TCRdb table, and some are missing; sequencing was by immunoSEQ multiplex PCR. The table includes roughly 110,000 clones, roughly nine tenths detected once. Sample: peripheral blood, taken in the third trimester of pregnancy. These receptor sequences come from a female donor with multiple sclerosis, enrolled in a pregnancy study.

This chain uses TRBV9 with TRBJ2-7; a weak D match, TRBD1 (5 bases). Germline loops: CDR1 SGDLS, CDR2 YYNGEE. Trimming pared 3 bases from V and 10 bases from J, leaving 8 bases between. CDR3 length: 10 amino acids. Here the CDR3 reads CASSDRKQYF. In DNA form, the CDR3 reads TGTGCCAGCAGCGACAGGAAACAGTACTTC.

J is TRBJ1-1 and V is TRBV4-1, with D unclear. Trimming pared 5 bases from V and 0 bases from J, leaving 10 bases between. This CDR3 has 14 residues. Germline V gene data show CDR1 as MGHRA and CDR2 as YSYEKL. The CDR3 protein is CASSSPSMNTEAFF. CDR3 nucleotide sequence: TGCGCCAGCAGCTCCCCATCCATGAACACTGAAGCTTTCTTT.

V usage is TRBV7-2 and J usage is TRBJ1-1; 10 bases fit TRBD1. The CDR3 has 14 residues. V dropped 5 bases and J dropped 5; count of bases not matched to a gene: 5. The germline CDR1 and CDR2 sequences are SGHTA and FQGNSA. The CDR3 sequence is CASSPDRGRTEAFF. As DNA, the CDR3 is TGTGCCAGCAGCCCTGACAGGGGGCGGACTGAAGCTTTCTTT.

This clone was recorded once. The V gene is TRBV15, the J gene TRBJ2-7, with D perhaps matching TRBD2 (5 bases). V lost 0 bases, J lost 6 bases, and 15 bases lay in between. This CDR3 contains 15 residues. Per the germline V gene, CDR1 is LNHNV and CDR2 is YYDKDF (reference sequence). CDR3: CATSRDLAAAGEQYF. CDR3 sequence (DNA): TGTGCCACCAGCAGAGATCTGGCAGCGGCGGGCGAGCAGTACTTC.

This clone has only a few counts. This sequence joins TRBV10-3 and TRBJ1-6; no clear D. This CDR3 is 13 amino acids long. Germline CDR1 reads ENHRY; CDR2 reads SYGVKD. V gave up 7 bases and J gave up 5 bases, with 9 bases separating them. CDR3: CAINGGDNSPLHF. CDR3 nucleotides: TGTGCCATCAACGGCGGTGATAATTCACCCCTCCACTTT.

The chain's CDR3 is CASSLVQNYEQYF. The CDR3, as DNA: TGTGCCAGCAGCTTGGTTCAGAACTACGAGCAGTACTTC. The chain recombines TRBV7-8 with TRBJ2-7; no clear D gene. V was clipped by 3 bases and J by 3 bases, with 9 bases between them. The V gene's germline CDR1 is SGHVS and CDR2 FQNEAQ. The CDR3 spans 13 residues. Looking up the rest from reference TRBV7-8 and TRBJ2-7 gives the full variable domain: GAGVSQSPRYKVAKRGQDVALRCDPISGHVSLFWYQQALGQGPEFLTYFQNEAQLDKSGLPSDRFFAERPEGSVSTLKIQRTQQEDSAVYLCASSLVQNYEQYFGPGTRLTVT.

The rearrangement uses TRBV28 and TRBJ2-1; the match to TRBD1 covers 9 bases. The V segment lost 3 bases and the J segment 7 bases; nucleotides outside the gene matches: 7. Germline lookup yields CDR1 MDHEN and CDR2 SYDVKM. CDR3 length: 15 amino acids. The CDR3 bases are TGTGCCAGCAGTTTTAGGGACAGGGTCCGGAATGAGCAGTTCTTC. Translating gives CASSFRDRVRNEQFF.

This chain uses TRBV30 with TRBJ1-2; D is unresolved. From germline, CDR1 is GTSNPN and CDR2 SVGIG (reference sequence). Trimming left V 6 bases short and J 3 bases short, with 14 bases between. The CDR3 has 13 residues. CDR3 nucleotides: TGTGCCTGTGTCCAGAATCTGGACTATGGCTACACCTTC. Its translation: CACVQNLDYGYTF. Variable domain in full (rest from reference TRBV30 and TRBJ1-2): SQTIHQWPATLVQPVGSPLSLECTVEGTSNPNLYWYRQAAGRGLQLLFYSVGIGQISSEVPQNLSASRPQDRQFILSSKKLLLSDSGFYLCACVQNLDYGYTFGSGTRLTVV.

The chain carries TRBV27 and TRBJ2-7; 12 bases are a match to TRBD2. The CDR3 sequence is 16 residues long. Losses at the gene ends were 1 base for V and 0 bases for J; bases not matched to a gene: 1. The germline V gene encodes CDR1 MNHEY and CDR2 SMNVEV (reference sequence). The CDR3 region has the DNA TGTGCCAGCAGTTTATTACTAGCGGGGGGCTCCTACGAGCAGTACTTC. Protein product: CASSLLLAGGSYEQYF.

The chain has TRBV6-4 and TRBJ2-3; D uncertain. V was shortened by 6 bases and J by 9 bases, with 7 bases between the two germline ends. CDR1 and CDR2 (germline): MRHNA, SNTAGT. CDR3 size: 10 residues. The CDR3 protein is CASRLATQYF. CDR3 sequence (DNA): TGTGCCAGCAGGCTCGCGACGCAGTATTTT.